This TCR beta chain is drawn from a study of blood T cell repertoires in COVID-19 (TCRdb year 2020). In terms of the full investigation: Samples from collaborators originated in the United States, Italy and Spain and spanned both the acute and convalescent phases of COVID-19. The material from the prospective study consisted of cDNA or gDNA derived from T cells, B-cell-depleted T cells, or PBMCs. Deeply sampled blood TCRbeta repertoires from subjects exposed to, actively infected with, or recovered from COVID-19 were included in the dataset. The repertoires were made available in a free public database intended to serve as a resource for research on the immune response to SARS-CoV-2. The samples were drawn from two sources: the first 160 participants of the ongoing ImmuneRACE study, and 1,200 or so subjects contributed by 6 global collaborators. The sample metadata nearly always contained a de-identified subject ID, COVID-19 status, age in years and sex. Where HLA class I and class II types were available, the types were taken from metadata supplied by the sample provider, not from assay-based typing.

Whole blood was collected in K2EDTA tubes by collaborating institutions according to the institutions' own protocols. Collaborator samples were shipped for TCRbeta analysis as frozen whole blood, isolated PBMCs, or DNA extracted from either sample type. TCRbeta CDR3 regions were amplified from genomic DNA by means of the immunoSEQ Assay, a bias-controlled multiplex PCR. The published analysis was carried out like this. The number of nucleated cells in each sample was estimated by amplification of reference gene primers within the assay. To quantify the absolute abundance of each unique TCRbeta CDR3 rearrangement, sequence reads were collapsed and filtered. For each sample, productive Simpson clonality was calculated as the square root of Simpson's diversity index across productive rearrangements. In its TCRdb copy, this immuneACCESS table keeps in-frame sequences only and misses some clones. Where compared with another copy, unresolved V genes explain less than half of these, and the others have no known cause. The DNA gave D and trimming, while V, J and clone size come from that table. Counted in this sample were 200,000 to 250,000 clones; about 80% of them appeared once. In total, the top ten clones hold 1.5% to 2% of the sample.

As for this clone: Its antigen remains unidentified. Base qualities are not provided; no much larger clone lies one nucleotide away.

The germline V gene (reference sequence) gives CDR1 as MNHEY and CDR2 as SMNVEV. V is reduced by 5 bases and J by 0 bases, leaving a spacing of 18 bases between them. The CDR3 has 17 amino acids, counting the end cysteine and phenylalanine. Only the CDR3 DNA stays, 51 bases, in frame from base 1. Points the paper makes about the study in general: The quantity of clinical and demographic metadata differed by source and by participant and was supplied without curation.

The TCR originated in a woman older than 75 with acute or convalescent COVID-19. Sample: peripheral blood. The receptor chain draws on TRBV27 and TRBJ2-3, and possibly TRBD2, on 6 matching bases. At the DNA level, the sequence is TGTGCCAGCAGTCCCGGGACTGCCATTTCTAGCACAGATACGCAGTATTTT. This encodes CASSPGTAISSTDTQYF.